The T cell receptor (beta chain) under discussion was sequenced for a study of STAT3 mutations in large granular lymphocyte leukemia. Study findings and constraints: At least one immunodominant TCR beta clonotype appeared in every T-cell large granular lymphocyte leukemia patient.

The assay was immunoSEQ multiplex PCR, and TCRdb's table has in-frame clones only and misses some. The data hold about 42,000 clones, with 80% to 90% observed a single time. This CDR3 has 13 amino acids. Germline V gene lookup returns CDR1 SGHTA and CDR2 FQGNSA. The V and J ends lost 6 bases and 6 bases respectively, with 14 bases between them. Turning to this clone: As yet, its antigen is unknown.

The source is a human donor with T large granular lymphocyte leukemia. Some clones in this sample may be carry-over from other donors' samples. The J gene is TRBJ1-2, the V gene TRBV7-2, with no clear D. Specimen: PBMCs. CDR3 residues: CASSLTVKDGYTF. The CDR3 nucleotides read TGTGCCAGCAGTCTTACAGTGAAGGATGGCTACACCTTC.